Presented here are 28 T cell receptor beta chains from one specimen sequenced in a study of Ad26.COV2.S vaccination and SARS-CoV-2 variants. This table comes from immunoSEQ multiplex PCR, and its TCRdb copy is limited to in-frame clones, with some not included. The sample lists some 340,000 clones; around four fifths were seen once. This sample's treatment: some 20 received Ad26.COV2.S at low or high dose, single or two shots; about 5 received placebo; per-sample allocation not given. Sample collection was performed on day 63 after the first vaccine or placebo injection. This specimen was peripheral blood, taken in a trial of Ad26.COV2.S vaccine versus placebo. These receptor sequences come from a person aged 18-65 years who received the Ad26.COV2.S COVID-19 vaccine or a placebo.

The CDR3 nucleotides read TGTGCCAGCAGTTTAATGAGGTCCGATCAGTATTTT. Its protein is CASSLMRSDQYF. The gene calls are TRBV28 and TRBJ2-3; D remains unclear. The germline V gene has CDR1 MDHEN and CDR2 SYDVKM. Trimming removed 2 bases from V and 12 bases from J, with 12 bases in between. The CDR3 has 12 residues.

The chain joins TRBV30 to TRBJ2-6; D remains unclear. Trimming removed 3 bases from V and 0 bases from J, with 6 bases in between. The CDR3 sequence is 14 residues long. Germline V gives CDR1 GTSNPN, CDR2 SVGIG (reference sequence). The CDR3 loop is CAWRYVSGANVLTF. CDR3 nucleotides: TGTGCCTGGAGGTACGTCTCTGGGGCCAACGTCCTGACTTTC.

Only one count was recorded for this clone. The CDR3 nucleotides read TGTGCCAGTAGTATCTTCTGGGACAGGGCTTACGAGCAGTACTTC. This sequence encodes CASSIFWDRAYEQYF. The chain employs TRBV19 and TRBJ2-7, with 9 bases lining up with TRBD1. Looked up from germline, CDR1 is LNHDA and CDR2 is SQIVND (reference sequence). This CDR3 has 15 amino acids. V dropped 3 bases and J dropped 4; count of bases not matched to a gene: 7.

V gene TRBV10-3 combines with J gene TRBJ1-2, with 10 bases identical to TRBD1. There are 15 residues in the CDR3. CDR1 and CDR2 (germline): ENHRY, SYGVKD. The junction had 11 bases not matched to a gene; V was cut back by 5 bases and J by 8 bases. The CDR3 loop is CAISYQVGQGRGYTF. Here the CDR3 DNA reads TGTGCCATCAGTTACCAGGTGGGACAGGGGCGCGGCTACACCTTC.

The chain has TRBV5-1 and TRBJ2-1; a weak D match, TRBD2 (6 bases). CDR1 SGHRS and CDR2 YFSETQ come from the germline V gene. The V end was cut by 5 bases, the J end by 8 bases, with 14 bases between. The length of the CDR3 is 13 residues. In DNA form, the CDR3 reads TGCGCCAGCAGGGAGGGACCGGGCGATGAGCAGTTCTTC. Translation: CASREGPGDEQFF.

The sample holds a few counts of this clone. V usage is TRBV2 and J usage is TRBJ2-7; possibly TRBD1 for D (6 bases). Germline V gives CDR1 SNHLY, CDR2 FYNNEI. Between the trimmed V and J ends, which lost 6 bases and 2 bases, there was a span of 11 bases. CDR3 length: 13 amino acids. CDR3 nucleotide sequence: TGTGCCAGCAGGCCTACAGGGACCTACGAGCAGTACTTC. Protein sequence: CASRPTGTYEQYF. Looking up the rest from reference TRBV2 and TRBJ2-7 gives the full variable domain: EPEVTQTPSHQVTQMGQEVILRCVPISNHLYFYWYRQILGQKVEFLVSFYNNEISEKSEIFDDQFSVERPDGSNFTLKIRSTKLEDSAMYFCASRPTGTYEQYFGPGTRLTVT.

CDR3 residues: CASGTAYEQYF. In DNA form, the CDR3 reads TGTGCCAGTGGGACAGCCTACGAGCAGTACTTC. The V gene is TRBV6-5, the J gene TRBJ2-7; 7 positions agree with TRBD1. Germline loops: CDR1 MNHEY, CDR2 SVGAGI. CDR3 length: 11 amino acids. J lost 2 bases, V lost 9 bases, and 1 base had no gene match.

This clone was detected only once. The chain uses TRBV5-1 and TRBJ2-5; D gene uncertain. This CDR3 comprises 14 residues. Germline loops: CDR1 SGHRS, CDR2 YFSETQ. V lost 6 bases and J lost 1, with 13 bases in between. The CDR3 sequence is CASTEAPLQETQYF. The CDR3 nucleotides are TGCGCCAGCACCGAAGCTCCTCTCCAAGAGACCCAGTACTTC.

The rearrangement joins TRBV28 to TRBJ1-3; TRBD1 might be the D (6 bases). The CDR3 runs to 17 residues. Deletions cut 2 bases from V and 1 base from J, with 15 bases between. Germline CDR1 MDHEN, CDR2 SYDVKM. The CDR3 spells CASSLLQLQGSGNTIYF. DNA for the CDR3: TGTGCCAGCAGTTTACTGCAATTACAGGGTTCTGGAAACACCATATATTTT.

This rearrangement joins TRBV7-8 to TRBJ1-2; 10 nucleotides align to TRBD1. Germline V gene data show CDR1 as SGHVS and CDR2 as FQNEAQ. This CDR3 comprises 17 residues. The ends lost 4 bases at V and 1 base at J; junction bases unmatched: 9. The CDR3 DNA sequence: TGTGCCAGCAGCTCAACCGGGACAGGGGTTAATAACTATGGCTACACCTTC. Translating it yields CASSSTGTGVNNYGYTF. Using reference TRBV7-8 and TRBJ1-2 for the parts outside the CDR3, the full variable domain is GAGVSQSPRYKVAKRGQDVALRCDPISGHVSLFWYQQALGQGPEFLTYFQNEAQLDKSGLPSDRFFAERPEGSVSTLKIQRTQQEDSAVYLCASSSTGTGVNNYGYTFGSGTRLTVV.

The chain carries TRBV28 and TRBJ1-5; a possible D gene is TRBD1 (6 bases). Germline values: CDR1 MDHEN, CDR2 SYDVKM. This CDR3 has 16 amino acids. V was clipped by 8 bases and J by 3 bases, with 20 bases between them. As DNA, the CDR3 is TGTGCCAGCCTTGCTCCTGGACAGCCACCCAATCAGCCCCAGCATTTT. Its translation is CASLAPGQPPNQPQHF.

The chain links TRBV5-5 to TRBJ1-4; D possibly corresponds to TRBD1 (5 bases). CDR1 and CDR2 (germline): SGHKS, YYEKEE (reference sequence). This CDR3 comprises 15 residues. V was clipped by 0 bases and J by 5 bases, with 11 bases between them. CDR3 sequence reads: CASSLGGLKNEKLFF. CDR3 DNA sequence: TGTGCCAGCAGCTTGGGGGGGTTGAAGAATGAAAAACTGTTTTTT.

This clone was observed a few times. The genes are TRBV6-1 and TRBJ1-1; 8 bases are a match to TRBD1. Germline V gene sequence: CDR1 MNHNS, CDR2 SASEGT. Trimming at V came to 4 bases and at J to 1 base, leaving 8 bases not matched to a gene. CDR3 length: 16 amino acids. CDR3 nucleotides: TGTGCCAGCAGTGTTGGACAGGGAATGGGGAACACTGAAGCTTTCTTT. This encodes CASSVGQGMGNTEAFF.

The chain couples TRBV2 to TRBJ2-5, with D possibly being TRBD2 (6 bases). Germline V gene sequence: CDR1 SNHLY, CDR2 FYNNEI. This CDR3 contains 17 residues. V was pared by 8 bases and J by 1 base, with 23 bases between. This CDR3 reads CASVGPPLRDFQETQYF. The CDR3 DNA reads as TGTGCCAGCGTGGGGCCTCCTCTCCGGGACTTCCAAGAGACCCAGTACTTC.

This clone was seen once. This chain joins TRBV7-9 and TRBJ1-2, with TRBD1 matching over 7 bases. Germline lookup yields CDR1 SEHNR and CDR2 FQNEAQ (reference sequence). The V and J ends lost 0 bases and 3 bases, in that order; junction bases with no gene match: 4. The CDR3 loop spans 15 amino acids. DNA of the CDR3: TGTGCCAGCAGCTTAGCGCAAGGGGGCTACTATGGCTACACCTTC. Its protein product is CASSLAQGGYYGYTF.

The chain couples TRBV28 to TRBJ2-7; 7 nucleotides match TRBD2. The CDR3 totals 15 residues. Germline V gene sequence: CDR1 MDHEN, CDR2 SYDVKM. V shed 2 bases, J shed 0 bases, and the junction held 4 bases outside the gene matches. The CDR3 sequence: CASSLVGGSSYEQYF. Written as DNA, the CDR3 is TGTGCCAGCAGTTTAGTGGGGGGGAGCTCCTACGAGCAGTACTTC.

The chain combines TRBV19 with TRBJ2-3, with D unclear. Germline CDR1 and CDR2: LNHDA and SQIVND (reference sequence). The length of the CDR3 is 15 residues. Trimming removed 3 bases from V and 3 bases from J, with 13 bases in between. CDR3 region: CASSIGRAPTDTQYF. The CDR3 region has the DNA TGTGCCAGTAGTATCGGACGGGCCCCAACAGATACGCAGTATTTT.

This clone was seen once. The chain recombines TRBV6-5 with TRBJ2-7; 8 bases align to TRBD1. Looked up from germline, CDR1 is MNHEY and CDR2 is SVGAGI. The J segment lost 4 bases and the V segment lost 3 bases, leaving 8 bases of the junction unmatched. This CDR3 is 15 amino acids long. The chain's CDR3 is CASSYGAGGRYEQYF. As DNA, the CDR3 is TGTGCCAGCAGTTATGGTGCAGGGGGCAGGTACGAGCAGTACTTC.

This sequence joins TRBV7-6 and TRBJ2-5; D is undetermined. Trimming shortened V by 0 bases and J by 1 base, and 15 bases separated the two germline ends. The germline V gene encodes CDR1 SGHVS and CDR2 FNYEAQ. The CDR3 loop spans 17 amino acids. The CDR3, as DNA: TGTGCCAGCAGCTTAGCATCTACCCCTTTCGGCCAAGAGACCCAGTACTTC. Its protein is CASSLASTPFGQETQYF.

CDR3 residues: CASSDGIAKNIQYF. CDR3 DNA: TGCGCCAGCAGTGACGGAATAGCCAAAAACATTCAGTACTTC. The V and J genes are TRBV10-1 and TRBJ2-4; D uncertain. The V gene lost 3 bases and the J gene lost 0 bases, with 6 bases spanning the gap. The CDR3 has 14 amino acids. Germline CDR1 is WNHNN and CDR2 is SYGVQD (reference sequence).

The chain couples TRBV27 to TRBJ2-7; D call uncertain. V was shortened by 7 bases and J by 3 bases, with 7 bases between the two germline ends. The germline CDR1 and CDR2 sequences are MNHEY and SMNVEV (reference sequence). This CDR3 has 11 residues. The CDR3 DNA reads as TGTGCCAGCACTAATTACTACGAGCAGTACTTC. Translation gives CASTNYYEQYF.

In its sample, this clone was seen once. The CDR3 loop is CAISAPSGWYNEQFF. The CDR3 DNA follows: TGTGCCATCAGTGCCCCTAGCGGTTGGTACAATGAGCAGTTCTTC. The V gene is TRBV10-3, the J gene TRBJ2-1; TRBD2 aligns across 7 bases. The J segment lost 4 bases and the V segment lost 4 bases, leaving 7 bases of the junction unmatched. This CDR3 is 15 amino acids long. The V gene's germline CDR1 is ENHRY and CDR2 SYGVKD.

V is TRBV19 and J is TRBJ1-3, with 7 bases aligning to TRBD1. CDR1 and CDR2 from the germline V gene are LNHDA and SQIVND (reference sequence). V trimming: 7 bases; J trimming: 2 bases; junction bases outside the gene matches: 8. The length of the CDR3 is 15 residues. The CDR3 DNA follows: TGTGCCAGTACACGACAGGGCACAGCTGGAAACACCATATATTTT. It encodes CASTRQGTAGNTIYF.

This clone showed up just once. The V call is TRBV28, the J call TRBJ1-6, with no clear D. Trimming pared 5 bases from V and 3 bases from J, leaving 8 bases between. The germline gives CDR1 MDHEN, CDR2 SYDVKM. The CDR3 loop spans 14 amino acids. The CDR3 is CASSPDVYNSPLHF. The CDR3 DNA sequence: TGTGCCAGCAGTCCAGATGTCTATAATTCACCCCTCCACTTT.

DNA of the CDR3: TGTGCCAGCAGTTTCGGTAGAAACTATGGCTACACCTTC. This codes for CASSFGRNYGYTF. This chain uses TRBV28 with TRBJ1-2; the D is unclear. CDR1 is MDHEN, CDR2 SYDVKM, per germline. The V end was cut by 3 bases, the J end by 2 bases, with 7 bases between. The CDR3 runs 13 residues.

J is TRBJ2-7 and V is TRBV19; 7 nucleotides line up with TRBD1. Losses at the gene ends were 4 bases for V and 6 bases for J; bases not matched to a gene: 15. CDR1 and CDR2 (germline): LNHDA, SQIVND (reference sequence). CDR3 length equals 16 residues. The CDR3 is CASSRQGTRTMGEQYF. The CDR3 nucleotides are TGTGCCAGTAGTAGACAGGGTACCCGTACAATGGGCGAGCAGTACTTC.

This clone was recorded once. The chain uses TRBV9 and TRBJ1-6; D is perhaps TRBD1 (5 bases). The length of the CDR3 is 14 residues. The V gene's germline CDR1 is SGDLS and CDR2 YYNGEE. V was cut by 1 base and J by 10 bases, with 12 bases left in between. CDR3 protein: CASSVHDSQSPLHF. In DNA, the CDR3 is TGTGCCAGCAGCGTACATGACAGTCAATCACCCCTCCACTTT.

V is TRBV30 and J is TRBJ2-3; D possibly corresponds to TRBD2 (5 bases). CDR1 is GTSNPN and CDR2 is SVGIG in the germline V gene (reference sequence). There are 14 residues in the CDR3. Trimming took 1 base from V and 0 from J, leaving 8 bases between them. The CDR3 DNA follows: TGTGCCTGGAGTGCCGGGGTAAGCACAGATACGCAGTATTTT. It specifies CAWSAGVSTDTQYF.